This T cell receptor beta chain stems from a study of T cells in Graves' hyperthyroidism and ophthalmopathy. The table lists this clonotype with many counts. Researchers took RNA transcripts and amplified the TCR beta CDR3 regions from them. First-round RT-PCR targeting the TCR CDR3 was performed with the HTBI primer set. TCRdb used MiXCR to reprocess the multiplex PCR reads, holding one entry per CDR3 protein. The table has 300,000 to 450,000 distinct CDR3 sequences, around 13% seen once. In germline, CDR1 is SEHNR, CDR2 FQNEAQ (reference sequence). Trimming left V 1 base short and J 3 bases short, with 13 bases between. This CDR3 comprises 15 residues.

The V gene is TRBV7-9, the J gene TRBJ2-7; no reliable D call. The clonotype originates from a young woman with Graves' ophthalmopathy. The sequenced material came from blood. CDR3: CASSLETNALYEQYF. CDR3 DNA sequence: TGTGCCAGCAGCTTAGAGACAAATGCCCTCTACGAGCAGTACTTC.